The T cell receptor beta chain described here comes from a study of T cell responses to AZD1222 COVID-19 vaccine. Whole-study results and caveats: Donor demographics were predominantly white British with a female majority; clonal diversity may be underestimated. Spike was spanned by vaccine-associated CD4 TCRs, with dominance at 160-218 and 743-854.

Second doses were pooled across both intervals (about 4 or about 12 weeks). The table came from immunoSEQ multiplex PCR; TCRdb's copy has only in-frame clones and leaves some out. Among fewer than 50,000 clones listed, roughly 87% were seen once. Germline V gene lookup returns CDR1 MGHRA and CDR2 YSYEKL. The CDR3 length is 16 residues. Trimming left V 0 bases short and J 3 bases short, with 12 bases between. This clone is judged medium-sized. What it recognizes is unknown. The sequencing used peripheral blood, collected 28 days after the second AZD1222 dose. This sequence joins TRBV4-1 and TRBJ1-5; D unclear. The TCR sequence derives from an adult who received the AZD1222 COVID-19 vaccine. Written as DNA, the CDR3 is TGCGCCAGCAGCCAAGAGCAGAGCAGCTTCAATCAGCCCCAGCATTTT. Its protein is CASSQEQSSFNQPQHF.